Following are 2 T cell receptor beta chains from one sample sequenced in a study of post-analysis software for immune sequencing data. The study's findings and limits: In patients, TRBV5-6, TRBV5-1 and TRBV20-1 belonged to roughly 5 TRBV segments found more frequently than in controls.

Their antigen targets remain unknown. Libraries were made from TCR beta cDNA, and they carried unique molecular identifiers. TCRdb redid the calling of the PCR reads with MiXCR, one entry per CDR3 protein. There are 350,000 to 450,000 distinct CDR3 sequences in the sample; about 40% occur only once, and about 7.6% lies in the top ten. Material: blood. These receptor sequences come from a girl aged 2-9 years with multiple sclerosis.

This clonotype was seen a single time. The chain couples TRBV12-3 or TRBV12-4 to TRBJ1-5, with TRBD1 identical over 11 bases. This CDR3 region has 16 residues. Trimming removed 5 bases from V and 3 bases from J; junction bases left unmatched: 6. The CDR3 DNA is TGTGCCAGCAGTCTGGGGACAGGGGGTCCCAATCAGCCCCAGCATTTT. Its translation is CASSLGTGGPNQPQHF.

Only a few counts were recorded for this clonotype. V usage is TRBV6-1 and J usage is TRBJ2-1, with 11 bases that match TRBD2. CDR3 length equals 17 residues. The germline gives CDR1 MNHNS, CDR2 SASEGT. V shed 6 bases and J 8 bases; nucleotides not matched to a gene: 15. For the CDR3, the DNA is TGTGCCAGCAGAACCTGGACTAGCGGGTCTCTAGGGGATGAGCAGTTCTTC. As protein: CASRTWTSGSLGDEQFF.